The 23 T cell receptor beta chains reported below all come from one sample, sequenced in a study of blood T cells in healthy people across ages. Together with a sample-barcoded 5' primer, a J-beta primer mix was included in a second PCR lasting about 6 to 12 cycles. TCRdb re-called the 5' RACE reads with MiXCR, one entry per CDR3 protein. The sample includes approximately 2,000,000 distinct CDR3 sequences, about 39% of them seen just once. Sequenced: blood. Every receptor here comes from a human donor in good health.

A note on this clonotype: This could be a read error, since a much larger clone is one nucleotide away. V gene TRBV11-2 combines with J gene TRBJ2-7, with a weak D call TRBD1 (6 bases). The CDR3 spans 14 residues. Germline V gene sequence: CDR1 SGHAT, CDR2 FQNNGV. V lost 0 bases, J lost 2 bases, and 8 bases lay in between. CDR3 residues: CASSLDWGPYEQYF. As DNA, the CDR3 is TGTGCCAGCAGCTTAGACTGGGGGCCCTACGAGCAGTACTTC.

This chain joins TRBV24-1 and TRBJ2-5, with TRBD2 matching over 13 bases. V dropped 4 bases and J dropped 1; count of bases not matched to a gene: 8. The CDR3 spans 18 residues. The germline V gene encodes CDR1 KGHDR and CDR2 SFDVKD. The CDR3, as DNA: TGTGCCACCAGTGACCCGACTGGGACTAGCGGGGCCCAAGAGACCCAGTACTTC. Protein sequence: CATSDPTGTSGAQETQYF.

The chain employs TRBV29-1 and TRBJ1-1; D is perhaps TRBD1 (6 bases). Trimming took off 3 bases at V and 3 bases at J, with 14 bases between the two ends. The germline CDR1 and CDR2 sequences are SQVTM and ANQGSEA. This CDR3 spans 14 amino acids. CDR3: CSVEVQGGHTEAFF. In DNA form, the CDR3 reads TGCAGCGTTGAGGTACAGGGAGGACACACTGAAGCTTTCTTT.

CDR3 in amino acids: CASRPRGGRTGELFF. The CDR3 coding sequence is TGTGCCAGCAGGCCCCGGGGGGGCCGAACCGGGGAGCTGTTTTTT. The rearrangement links TRBV12-3 or TRBV12-4 to TRBJ2-2, with 8 bases matching TRBD2. This CDR3 region has 15 residues. Trimming cost V 6 bases and J 5 bases; bases outside gene matches: 8.

The V gene is TRBV27, the J gene TRBJ2-3; 16 nucleotides align to TRBD2. The CDR3 has 20 residues. With V trimmed by 1 base and J by 0 bases, 7 bases remained unmatched. Germline loops: CDR1 MNHEY, CDR2 SMNVEV (reference sequence). CDR3 in amino acids: CASSLYPGLAGGPSTDTQYF. In DNA form, the CDR3 reads TGTGCCAGCAGTTTATATCCGGGACTAGCGGGGGGGCCTAGCACAGATACGCAGTATTTT.

The chain carries TRBV7-9 and TRBJ2-3; D not certain. Germline CDR1 reads SEHNR; CDR2 reads FQNEAQ (reference sequence). Trimming removed 1 base from V and 0 bases from J, with 5 bases in between. CDR3 length: 14 residues. The CDR3 DNA sequence: TGTGCCAGCAGCTTAGAAATTAGCACAGATACGCAGTATTTT. It is translated as CASSLEISTDTQYF.

This sequence joins TRBV20-1 and TRBJ2-5, with TRBD1 matching 7 bases. Germline-derived CDR1 and CDR2 are DFQATT and SNEGSKA (reference sequence). The CDR3 totals 17 residues. V trimming: 0 bases; J trimming: 5 bases; junction bases outside the gene matches: 15. The DNA of the CDR3 is TGCAGTGCTAGAGACCCCGACAGGGCCCACCCGCCCGAGACCCAGTACTTC. This gives the protein CSARDPDRAHPPETQYF.

The chain combines TRBV7-2 with TRBJ2-3; D may correspond to TRBD1 or TRBD2 (6 bases each). V was pared by 1 base and J by 4 bases, with 12 bases between. CDR1 and CDR2 from the germline V gene are SGHTA and FQGNSA. CDR3 length equals 15 residues. DNA of the CDR3: TGTGCCAGCAGCTTAGGGGGGGCAAACTCAGATACGCAGTATTTT. Translation gives CASSLGGANSDTQYF.

This chain links TRBV25-1 with TRBJ2-5; D remains ambiguous. This CDR3 spans 14 amino acids. Between the trimmed V and J ends, which lost 3 bases and 4 bases, there was a span of 12 bases. CDR1 and CDR2 (germline): MGHDK, SYGVNS. CDR3 DNA sequence: TGTGCCAGCAGTGAGGTAGGGTCGGGAGAGACCCAGTACTTC. It translates to CASSEVGSGETQYF.

This clonotype was detected only once. The germline gene is not matched at one end of the junction; a read error may be the cause. The chain couples TRBV24-1 to TRBJ2-1; 8 bases map to TRBD1. The CDR3 length is 16 residues. CDR1 is KGHDR and CDR2 is SFDVKD in the germline V gene. CDR3 DNA sequence: TGTGCCATCAGTGATTTGACGCAGGGGGCTTTGCGGGAGCAGTTCTTC. Amino acids: CAISDLTQGALREQFF.

This clonotype has only a few counts. The V and J genes are TRBV28 and TRBJ2-1; tentative D call: TRBD2 (5 bases). Trimming left V 3 bases short and J 2 bases short, with 8 bases between. CDR1 is MDHEN, CDR2 SYDVKM, per germline. This CDR3 region has 14 residues. CDR3 protein: CASSFGSTYNEQFF. The CDR3 DNA reads TGTGCCAGCAGTTTTGGGAGTACCTACAATGAGCAGTTCTTC. The whole variable domain, remainder taken from reference TRBV28 and TRBJ2-1, is DVKVTQSSRYLVKRTGEKVFLECVQDMDHENMFWYRQDPGLGLRLIYFSYDVKMKEKGDIPEGYSVSREKKERFSLILESASTNQTSMYLCASSFGSTYNEQFFGPGTRLTVL.

J is TRBJ1-1 and V is TRBV5-1; 10 positions match TRBD1. This CDR3 region has 16 residues. The germline gives CDR1 SGHRS, CDR2 YFSETQ. Unmatched junction bases numbered 9, after V lost 2 bases and J lost 5 bases. CDR3 coding DNA: TGCGCCAGCAGCTTCTCCGGGACAGGGGAAAATACTGAAGCTTTCTTT. It is translated as CASSFSGTGENTEAFF. Variable domain in full (rest from reference TRBV5-1 and TRBJ1-1): KAGVTQTPRYLIKTRGQQVTLSCSPISGHRSVSWYQQTPGQGLQFLFEYFSETQRNKGNFPGRFSGRQFSNSRSEMNVSTLELGDSALYLCASSFSGTGENTEAFFGQGTRLTVV.

Comments on this clonotype: This may come from a read error, since a much larger clone is one base off. The chain joins TRBV28 to TRBJ2-5; D uncertain. Germline V lookup: CDR1 MDHEN, CDR2 SYDVKM. The CDR3 runs to 12 residues. The CDR3 bases are TGTGCCAGCAGTTCCGTACAAGAGACCCACTACTTC. Protein sequence: CASSSVQETHYF.

CDR3 amino acids: CASKRQGAEGETQYF. DNA of the CDR3: TGTGCCAGCAAAAGACAGGGGGCCGAGGGAGAGACCCAGTACTTC. The chain couples TRBV6-5 to TRBJ2-5; the match to TRBD1 covers 10 bases. J lost 4 bases, V lost 7 bases, and 9 bases had no gene match. Germline lookup yields CDR1 MNHEY and CDR2 SVGAGI. The CDR3 extends over 15 amino acids.

This chain joins TRBV7-2 and TRBJ1-2; D unclear. There are 13 residues in the CDR3. Germline CDR1 reads SGHTA; CDR2 reads FQGNSA. Trimming removed 8 bases from V and 1 base from J, with 11 bases in between. CDR3 coding DNA: TGTGCCAGCTACGATGTGGTTAACTATGGCTACACCTTC. Translated, it gives CASYDVVNYGYTF.

The chain recombines TRBV10-3 with TRBJ1-2; no reliable D call. CDR1 is ENHRY and CDR2 is SYGVKD in the germline V gene. There are 13 residues in the CDR3. Trimming stripped 10 bases from V and 3 bases from J, with 15 bases between. CDR3 nucleotides: TGTGCCACGAAAGACGGAGACGACTATGGCTACACCTTC. This codes for CATKDGDDYGYTF.

This clonotype showed up just a few times. V is TRBV11-2 and J is TRBJ2-7, with a possible D match to TRBD1 (7 bases). Germline assignment: CDR1 SGHAT and CDR2 FQNNGV. V was cut by 4 bases and J by 2 bases, with 18 bases left in between. This CDR3 is 16 amino acids long. The CDR3 coding sequence is TGTGCCAGCAGCTCACCATGGAGGGACAGAACCTACGAGCAGTACTTC. Protein product: CASSSPWRDRTYEQYF. The whole variable domain, remainder taken from reference TRBV11-2 and TRBJ2-7, is EAGVAQSPRYKIIEKRQSVAFWCNPISGHATLYWYQQILGQGPKLLIQFQNNGVVDDSQLPKDRFSAERLKGVDSTLKIQPAKLEDSAVYLCASSSPWRDRTYEQYFGPGTRLTVT.

This clonotype was observed at least ten times. V usage is TRBV6-2 or TRBV6-3 and J usage is TRBJ2-6, with no clear D. Germline V gene sequence: CDR1 MNHEY, CDR2 SVGEGT. This CDR3 comprises 15 residues. Trimming took off 5 bases at V and 0 bases at J, with 8 bases between the two ends. CDR3 DNA: TGTGCCAGCAGTCCCGATGTCTCTGGGGCCAACGTCCTGACTTTC. Its translation is CASSPDVSGANVLTF.

This chain uses TRBV6-6 with TRBJ2-7, with D unresolved. CDR3 length: 12 residues. V gave up 5 bases and J gave up 4 bases, with 9 bases separating them. Germline CDR1 is MNHNY and CDR2 is SVGAGI (reference sequence). This chain's CDR3 is CASSNGRYEQYF. The CDR3 nucleotides are TGTGCCAGCAGTAACGGACGGTACGAGCAGTACTTC.

Details on this clonotype: The junction and the germline gene differ at one end; a read error may be behind it. CDR3 residues: CAGSWGRLAGGQGSYNEQFF. CDR3 sequence (DNA): TGTGCCGGCAGTTGGGGGAGGCTAGCGGGGGGCCAAGGGTCCTACAATGAGCAGTTCTTC. The rearrangement links TRBV6-2 or TRBV6-3 to TRBJ2-1; 11 bases align to TRBD2. This CDR3 is 20 amino acids long. Germline CDR1 and CDR2: MNHEY and SVGEGT.

This chain links TRBV30 with TRBJ2-3, with TRBD1 as a possible D gene (6 bases). CDR1 is GTSNPN, CDR2 SVGIG, per germline (reference sequence). This CDR3 has 18 amino acids. Trimming took off 2 bases at V and 0 bases at J, with 21 bases between the two ends. CDR3 protein: CAWSSPRGPGQSTDTQYF. For the CDR3, the DNA is TGTGCCTGGAGTTCGCCCAGGGGCCCGGGACAAAGCACAGATACGCAGTATTTT.

The CDR3 sequence is CASSQDRRRGELTDTQYF. CDR3 in DNA: TGCGCCAGCAGCCAAGATAGGAGGCGGGGAGAACTCACAGATACGCAGTATTTT. This rearrangement joins TRBV4-3 to TRBJ2-3; tentatively, D is TRBD2 (6 bases). The V and J ends lost 0 bases and 2 bases respectively, with 18 bases between them. CDR3 length: 18 residues. Germline V gives CDR1 LGHNA, CDR2 YSLEER.

This chain uses TRBV4-3 with TRBJ1-1; D may be TRBD1 (5 bases). The germline V gene has CDR1 LGHNA and CDR2 YSLEER. This CDR3 spans 14 amino acids. Trimming stripped 5 bases from V and 4 bases from J, with 14 bases between. In DNA, the CDR3 is TGCGCCAGCAGCTTTGGCCTTGGGGCCACTGAAGCTTTCTTT. Its protein is CASSFGLGATEAFF.